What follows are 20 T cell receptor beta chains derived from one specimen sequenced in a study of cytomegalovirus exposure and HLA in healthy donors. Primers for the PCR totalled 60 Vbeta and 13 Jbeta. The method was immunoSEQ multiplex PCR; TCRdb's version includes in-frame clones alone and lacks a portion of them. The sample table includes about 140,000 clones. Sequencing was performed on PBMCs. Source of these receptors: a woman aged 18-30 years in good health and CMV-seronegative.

The CDR3 is CATSSDGYGYTF. DNA of the CDR3: TGTGCCACCAGCAGTGACGGGTATGGCTACACCTTC. The rearrangement uses TRBV15 and TRBJ1-2; D gene unclear. Germline values: CDR1 LNHNV, CDR2 YYDKDF (reference sequence). The CDR3 length is 12 residues. V was trimmed by 3 bases and J by 5 bases, leaving 7 bases between them.

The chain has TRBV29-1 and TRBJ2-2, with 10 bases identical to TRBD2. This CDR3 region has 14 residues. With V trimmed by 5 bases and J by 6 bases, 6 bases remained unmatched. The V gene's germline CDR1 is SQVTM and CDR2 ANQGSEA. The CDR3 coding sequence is TGCAGCGTTAAAGCGGGAGGGCCCGCCGGGGAGCTGTTTTTT. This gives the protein CSVKAGGPAGELFF.

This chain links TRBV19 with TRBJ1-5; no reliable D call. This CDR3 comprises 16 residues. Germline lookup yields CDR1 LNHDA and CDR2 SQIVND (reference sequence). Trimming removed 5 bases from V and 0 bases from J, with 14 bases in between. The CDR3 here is CASSFPRVDSNQPQHF. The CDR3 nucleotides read TGTGCCAGTAGTTTCCCCCGGGTGGATAGCAATCAGCCCCAGCATTTT.

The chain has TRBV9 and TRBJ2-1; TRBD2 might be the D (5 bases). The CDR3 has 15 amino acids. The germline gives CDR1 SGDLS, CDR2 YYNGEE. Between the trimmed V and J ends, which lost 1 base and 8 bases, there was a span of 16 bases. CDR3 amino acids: CASSVYGGSADEQFF. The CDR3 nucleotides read TGTGCCAGCAGCGTATACGGCGGGTCGGCGGATGAGCAGTTCTTC.

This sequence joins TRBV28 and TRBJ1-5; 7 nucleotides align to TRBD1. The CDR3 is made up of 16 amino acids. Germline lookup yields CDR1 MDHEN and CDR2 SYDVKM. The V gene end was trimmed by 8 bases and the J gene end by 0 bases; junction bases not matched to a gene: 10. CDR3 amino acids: CASGTALMGSNQPQHF. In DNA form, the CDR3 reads TGTGCCAGCGGGACAGCCCTCATGGGTAGCAATCAGCCCCAGCATTTT.

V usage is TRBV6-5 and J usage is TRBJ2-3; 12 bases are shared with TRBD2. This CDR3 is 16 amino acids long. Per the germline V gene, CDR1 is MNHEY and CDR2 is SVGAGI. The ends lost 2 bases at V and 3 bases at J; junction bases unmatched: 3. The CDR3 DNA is TGTGCCAGCAGTTACCTGACTAGCGGGAGAACAGATACGCAGTATTTT. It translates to CASSYLTSGRTDTQYF.

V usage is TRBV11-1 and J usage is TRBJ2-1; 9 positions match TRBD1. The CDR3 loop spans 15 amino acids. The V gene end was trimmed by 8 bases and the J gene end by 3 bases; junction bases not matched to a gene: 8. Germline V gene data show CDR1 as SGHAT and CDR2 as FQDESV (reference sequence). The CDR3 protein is CASGPGQGIYNEQFF. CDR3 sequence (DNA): TGTGCCAGCGGGCCGGGACAGGGCATCTACAATGAGCAGTTCTTC.

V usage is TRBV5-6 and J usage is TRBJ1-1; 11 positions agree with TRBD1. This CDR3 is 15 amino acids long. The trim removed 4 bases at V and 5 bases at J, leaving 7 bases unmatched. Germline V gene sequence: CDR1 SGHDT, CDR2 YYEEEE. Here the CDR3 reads CASSPRTGGRTEAFF. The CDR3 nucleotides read TGTGCCAGCAGCCCCCGGACAGGGGGCAGGACTGAAGCTTTCTTT.

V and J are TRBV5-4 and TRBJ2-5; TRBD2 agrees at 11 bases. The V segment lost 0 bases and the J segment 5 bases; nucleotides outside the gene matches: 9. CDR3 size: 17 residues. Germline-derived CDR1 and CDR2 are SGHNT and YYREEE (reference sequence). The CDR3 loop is CASSLVRTSGSIETQYF. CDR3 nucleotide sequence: TGTGCCAGCAGCTTGGTACGCACTAGCGGGAGCATCGAGACCCAGTACTTC.

CDR3 protein: CSVEDEVAGGTYEQYF. The CDR3 DNA is TGCAGCGTTGAAGATGAGGTGGCAGGGGGTACCTACGAGCAGTACTTC. V is TRBV29-1 and J is TRBJ2-7; 7 positions match TRBD1. The junction had 10 bases not matched to a gene; V was cut back by 0 bases and J by 2 bases. CDR3 length: 16 amino acids. CDR1 and CDR2 (germline): SQVTM, ANQGSEA.

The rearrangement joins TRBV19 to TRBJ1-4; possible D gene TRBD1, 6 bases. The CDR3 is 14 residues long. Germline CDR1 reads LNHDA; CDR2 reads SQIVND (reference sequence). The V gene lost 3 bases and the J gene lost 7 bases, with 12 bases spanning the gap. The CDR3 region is CASSISGGGEKLFF. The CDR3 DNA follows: TGTGCCAGTAGTATCTCGGGGGGCGGTGAAAAACTGTTTTTT.

The CDR3 DNA reads as TGTGCCAGAAGCTTTAAACCCAGTGAGGACACTGAAGCTTTCTTT. Translated, it gives CARSFKPSEDTEAFF. The rearrangement uses TRBV5-3 and TRBJ1-1; no clear D gene. TRBV5-3 is an ORF, and what it does is uncertain. The CDR3 runs to 15 residues. V gave up 2 bases and J gave up 3 bases, with 14 bases separating them.

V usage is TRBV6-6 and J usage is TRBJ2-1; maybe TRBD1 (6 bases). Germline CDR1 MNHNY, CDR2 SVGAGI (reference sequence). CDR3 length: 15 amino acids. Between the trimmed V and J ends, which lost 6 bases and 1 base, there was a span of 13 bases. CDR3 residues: CASRSGTRSYNEQFF. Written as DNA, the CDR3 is TGTGCCAGCAGGTCCGGGACACGATCCTACAATGAGCAGTTCTTC.

CDR3 DNA: TGCAGCGTTGAACAGGACTCCTACGAGCAGTACTTC. Its protein product is CSVEQDSYEQYF. The chain uses TRBV29-1 and TRBJ2-7, with no clear D. The germline V and J ends were trimmed by 2 bases and 0 bases, with 5 bases remaining between them. Looked up from germline, CDR1 is SQVTM and CDR2 is ANQGSEA. The CDR3 runs 12 residues.

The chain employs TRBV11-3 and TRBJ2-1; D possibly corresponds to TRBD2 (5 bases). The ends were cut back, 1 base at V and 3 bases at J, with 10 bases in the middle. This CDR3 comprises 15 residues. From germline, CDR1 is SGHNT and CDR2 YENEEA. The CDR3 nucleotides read TGTGCCAGCAGCTTAGTATCCGGGATCTACAATGAGCAGTTCTTC. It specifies CASSLVSGIYNEQFF.

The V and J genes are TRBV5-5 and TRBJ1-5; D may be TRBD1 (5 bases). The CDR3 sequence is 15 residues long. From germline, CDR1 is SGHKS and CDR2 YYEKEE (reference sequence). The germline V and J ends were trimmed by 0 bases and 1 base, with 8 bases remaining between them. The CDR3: CASSLDQGSNQPQHF. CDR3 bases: TGTGCCAGCAGCTTGGACCAGGGAAGCAATCAGCCCCAGCATTTT. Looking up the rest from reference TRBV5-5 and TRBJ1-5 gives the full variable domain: DAGVTQSPTHLIKTRGQQVTLRCSPISGHKSVSWYQQVLGQGPQFIFQYYEKEERGRGNFPDRFSARQFPNYSSELNVNALLLGDSALYLCASSLDQGSNQPQHFGDGTRLSIL.

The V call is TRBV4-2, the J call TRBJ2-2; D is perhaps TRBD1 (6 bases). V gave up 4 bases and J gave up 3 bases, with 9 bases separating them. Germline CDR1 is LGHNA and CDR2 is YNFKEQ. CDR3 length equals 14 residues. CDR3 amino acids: CASSPAGDTGELFF. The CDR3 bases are TGTGCCAGCAGCCCGGCAGGGGACACCGGGGAGCTGTTTTTT.

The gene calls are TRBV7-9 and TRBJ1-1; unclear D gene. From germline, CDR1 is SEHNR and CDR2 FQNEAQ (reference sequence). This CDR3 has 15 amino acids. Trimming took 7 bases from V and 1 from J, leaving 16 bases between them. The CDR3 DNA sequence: TGTGCCAGCACCCCCCGGTCGGGTGCGAACACTGAAGCTTTCTTT. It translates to CASTPRSGANTEAFF. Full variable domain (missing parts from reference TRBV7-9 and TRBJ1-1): DTGVSQNPRHKITKRGQNVTFRCDPISEHNRLYWYRQTLGQGPEFLTYFQNEAQLEKSRLLSDRFSAERPKGSFSTLEIQRTEQGDSAMYLCASTPRSGANTEAFFGQGTRLTVV.

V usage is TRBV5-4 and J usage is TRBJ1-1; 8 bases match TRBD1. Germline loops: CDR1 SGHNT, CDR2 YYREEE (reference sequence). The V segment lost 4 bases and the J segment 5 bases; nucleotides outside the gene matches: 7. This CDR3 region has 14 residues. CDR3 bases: TGTGCCAGCAGCGGAATCAGGGGGCAAACTGAAGCTTTCTTT. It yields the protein CASSGIRGQTEAFF. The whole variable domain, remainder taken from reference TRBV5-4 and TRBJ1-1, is ETGVTQSPTHLIKTRGQQVTLRCSSQSGHNTVSWYQQALGQGPQFIFQYYREEENGRGNFPPRFSGLQFPNYSSELNVNALELDDSALYLCASSGIRGQTEAFFGQGTRLTVV.

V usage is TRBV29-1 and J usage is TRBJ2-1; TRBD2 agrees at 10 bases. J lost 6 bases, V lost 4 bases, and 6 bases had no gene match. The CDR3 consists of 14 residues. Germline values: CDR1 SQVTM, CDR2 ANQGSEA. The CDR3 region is CSVGGLAGVNEQFF. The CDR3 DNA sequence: TGCAGCGTTGGCGGGCTAGCGGGAGTCAATGAGCAGTTCTTC.